The 22 T cell receptor beta chains below come from one sample, sequenced in a study of blood T cells in healthy people across ages. Next came a second PCR, run for roughly 7 to 12 cycles, which used a sample-barcoded 5' primer along with a J-beta primer mix. TCRdb itself ran the 5' RACE reads through MiXCR, one entry per CDR3 protein. The sample shows some 880,000 distinct CDR3 sequences, 35% to 40% of them seen only once. The sample was blood. These receptors all come from a man in his late teens or twenties in good health.

This clonotype was seen a handful of times. V gene TRBV5-5 combines with J gene TRBJ1-1; D unclear. The V and J ends lost 4 bases and 0 bases respectively, with 13 bases between them. The CDR3 length is 15 residues. The germline gives CDR1 SGHKS, CDR2 YYEKEE (reference sequence). The CDR3 is CASSASREMNTEAFF. The DNA of the CDR3 is TGTGCCAGCAGCGCCTCCCGGGAGATGAACACTGAAGCTTTCTTT.

This clonotype was observed a handful of times. The CDR3 nucleotides are TGTGCCAGCAGTTATAGACGGGACCTACAGATTTCAACTGAAGCTTTCTTT. This encodes CASSYRRDLQISTEAFF. The chain links TRBV6-6 to TRBJ1-1, with a weak D call TRBD1 (5 bases). V was cut by 3 bases and J by 5 bases, with 22 bases left in between. This CDR3 has 17 residues. Germline CDR1 and CDR2: MNHNY and SVGAGI (reference sequence).

The chain uses TRBV14 and TRBJ1-3; weak D call: TRBD1 (5 bases). In germline, CDR1 is SGHDN, CDR2 FVKESK. V gave up 1 base and J gave up 9 bases, with 13 bases separating them. The CDR3 loop spans 14 amino acids. The CDR3 is CASSQVGQDGTIYF. CDR3 coding DNA: TGTGCCAGCAGCCAAGTGGGGCAGGACGGCACCATATATTTT.

The V call is TRBV7-2, the J call TRBJ2-1; tentative D call: TRBD2 (7 bases). The J call may be in error: the DNA end matches TRBJ2-7 better. CDR1 is SGHTA and CDR2 is FQGNSA in the germline V gene. The CDR3 sequence is 15 residues long. CDR3 region: CASGWAGATYNEQYF. For the CDR3, the DNA is TGTGCCAGCGGCTGGGCGGGGGCCACCTACAATGAGCAGTACTTC.

V is TRBV5-1 and J is TRBJ1-4; 7 bases match TRBD1. This CDR3 region has 16 residues. Germline V CDR1 and CDR2: SGHRS, YFSETQ. Germline trimming cut 0 bases from V and 7 bases from J; bases unmatched to any gene: 9. The CDR3 nucleotides read TGCGCCAGCAGCTTGGTACCCCAGGGGGAGACTGAAAAACTGTTTTTT. Its protein product is CASSLVPQGETEKLFF.

This clonotype was seen a handful of times. The V gene is TRBV25-1, the J gene TRBJ1-2; D gene ambiguous. V lost 6 bases and J lost 1, with 18 bases in between. The CDR3 sequence is 16 residues long. Germline CDR1 and CDR2: MGHDK and SYGVNS. CDR3: CASRPTLGSNNYGYTF. The CDR3 nucleotides are TGTGCCAGCAGGCCAACACTGGGCAGCAATAACTATGGCTACACCTTC.

Many counts were recorded for this clonotype. The chain links TRBV4-3 to TRBJ2-3; tentatively, D is TRBD1 (5 bases). V lost 0 bases to trimming and J lost 3 bases, with 7 bases between them. Germline V lookup: CDR1 LGHNA, CDR2 YSLEER. This CDR3 comprises 14 residues. The CDR3 loop reads CASSQDRATDTQYF. The CDR3 DNA reads TGCGCCAGCAGCCAAGACAGGGCAACAGATACGCAGTATTTT.

This clonotype is a singleton in its sample. The chain joins TRBV4-1 to TRBJ1-1, with D perhaps matching TRBD1 (6 bases). CDR1 is MGHRA and CDR2 is YSYEKL in the germline V gene. The V end was cut by 2 bases, the J end by 9 bases, with 28 bases between. This CDR3 spans 18 amino acids. The CDR3 DNA reads TGCGCCAGCAGCCAACCTCTACAGGGCAGAAAAGGGAGTGGGCAAGCTTTCTTT. Protein sequence: CASSQPLQGRKGSGQAFF.

This clonotype was detected only a few times. V usage is TRBV7-8 and J usage is TRBJ2-2; D is ambiguous. The CDR3 runs 15 residues. CDR1 SGHVS and CDR2 FQNEAQ come from the germline V gene. The V end was cut by 2 bases, the J end by 2 bases, with 9 bases between. The CDR3 loop is CASSLMIGNTGELFF. The CDR3 DNA reads as TGTGCCAGCAGCTTAATGATAGGAAACACCGGGGAGCTGTTTTTT.

The rearrangement uses TRBV7-2 and TRBJ2-1, with D uncertain. Germline-derived CDR1 and CDR2 are SGHTA and FQGNSA. V gave up 2 bases and J gave up 2 bases, with 13 bases separating them. There are 16 residues in the CDR3. The CDR3 region has the DNA TGTGCCAGCAGCTTACGGTCACTCGAAGCCTACAATGAGCAGTTCTTC. This sequence encodes CASSLRSLEAYNEQFF.

As concerns this clonotype: A read error may be the cause here, since a much bigger clone is one base away. As DNA, the CDR3 is TGTGCCAGCAGCTCCCAACTAGCGAATGAGCAGTACTTC. Its protein is CASSSQLANEQYF. The rearrangement joins TRBV7-2 to TRBJ2-5; 7 bases are shared with TRBD2. The CDR3 is 13 residues long. V was pared by 4 bases and J by 11 bases, with 10 bases of the junction left unmatched. CDR1 and CDR2 from the germline V gene are SGHTA and FQGNSA. Drawing the rest from reference TRBV7-2 and TRBJ2-5, the complete variable domain is GAGVSQSPSNKVTEKGKDVELRCDPISGHTALYWYRQSLGQGLEFLIYFQGNSAPDKSGLPSDRFSAERTGGSVSTLTIQRTQQEDSAVYLCASSSQLANEQYFGPGTRLLVL.

The table lists this clonotype with many counts. The V and J genes are TRBV12-3 or TRBV12-4 and TRBJ1-2; weak D call: TRBD1 (5 bases). CDR3 size: 14 residues. V lost 5 bases and J 4 bases, leaving 14 bases between the germline ends. Here the CDR3 DNA reads TGTGCCAGCAGTAAAGGAACCCAGGGCTATGGCTACACCTTC. This encodes CASSKGTQGYGYTF.

A few counts support this clonotype. The rearrangement links TRBV25-1 to TRBJ2-6, with D unresolved. This CDR3 contains 15 residues. The germline gives CDR1 MGHDK, CDR2 SYGVNS. The V end was cut by 2 bases, the J end by 0 bases, with 5 bases between. The DNA for the CDR3 is TGTGCCAGCAGTGAACGTTTCTCTGGGGCCAACGTCCTGACTTTC. The encoded protein is CASSERFSGANVLTF.

In its sample, this clonotype was seen many times. A much larger clonotype is one base distant, so this may be a read error. The chain carries TRBV7-9 and TRBJ1-1, with D uncertain. V shed 4 bases and J shed 3 bases, with 12 bases lying between them. The CDR3 is 14 amino acids. In germline, CDR1 is SEHNR, CDR2 FQNEAQ (reference sequence). Written as DNA, the CDR3 is TGTGCCAGCAGCTCCAGTGACTGGGACACTGAAGCTTTCTTT. This sequence encodes CASSSSDWDTEAFF.

The gene calls are TRBV9 and TRBJ1-2, with D possibly matching TRBD1 (5 bases). V gave up 3 bases and J gave up 8 bases, with 23 bases separating them. CDR1 and CDR2 from the germline V gene are SGDLS and YYNGEE. The CDR3 is 16 residues long. The CDR3 spells CASSDPALGYGGGYTF. CDR3 in DNA: TGTGCCAGCAGCGACCCCGCGCTAGGGTACGGGGGAGGCTACACCTTC.

J is TRBJ2-7 and V is TRBV12-3 or TRBV12-4; TRBD1 agrees at 8 bases. V lost 4 bases, J lost 7 bases, and 15 bases stayed unmatched. This CDR3 has 16 amino acids. The CDR3 here is CASSSVDRASYNEQYF. The CDR3 DNA follows: TGTGCCAGCAGTTCGGTGGACAGGGCGTCCTACAATGAGCAGTACTTC.

At least ten counts were recorded for this clonotype. In DNA form, the CDR3 reads TGTGCCAGCAGCTTCGGCCCGACTGAGCACAATGAGCAGTACTTC. It translates to CASSFGPTEHNEQYF. V is TRBV5-6 and J is TRBJ2-1; no clear D gene. The J call is doubtful: the DNA matches TRBJ2-7 better. This CDR3 spans 15 amino acids. CDR1 and CDR2 (germline): SGHDT, YYEEEE.

This rearrangement joins TRBV10-2 to TRBJ1-3, with a possible D match to TRBD1 (6 bases). Germline CDR1 reads WSHSY; CDR2 reads SAAADI. Between the trimmed V and J ends, which lost 2 bases and 2 bases, there was a span of 13 bases. The CDR3 contains 16 residues. The CDR3 protein is CASSEVRDRTGNTIYF. The CDR3 DNA reads TGCGCCAGCAGTGAGGTCCGCGACAGGACTGGAAACACCATATATTTT.

The V and J genes are TRBV13 and TRBJ2-1; D may be TRBD2 (6 bases). Germline lookup yields CDR1 PRHDT and CDR2 FYEKMQ (reference sequence). This CDR3 region has 18 residues. With 5 bases removed from V and 2 bases from J, the gap between germline ends came to 22 bases. The CDR3 reads CASSPREEAGRPYNEQFF. The CDR3 nucleotides read TGTGCCAGCAGCCCCCGAGAGGAGGCGGGGCGACCCTACAATGAGCAGTTCTTC.

This chain connects TRBV20-1 to TRBJ2-5; tentatively, D is TRBD1 (6 bases). The V end lost 0 bases, the J end lost 4 bases, and 15 bases lay between the germline ends. The CDR3 spans 15 residues. CDR1 is DFQATT and CDR2 is SNEGSKA in the germline V gene (reference sequence). CDR3 bases: TGCAGTGCTAGAGAAGGATACAGGGTTTCAGAGACCCAGTACTTC. Protein product: CSAREGYRVSETQYF.

This clonotype has only a few counts. The chain links TRBV12-3 or TRBV12-4 to TRBJ2-1, with 7 bases that match TRBD2. With V trimmed by 8 bases and J by 6 bases, 4 bases remained unmatched. This CDR3 contains 12 residues. CDR3 in DNA: TGTGCCAGCGTTGGGGGGGTCAATGAGCAGTTCTTC. Translated, it gives CASVGGVNEQFF.

This chain links TRBV3-1 with TRBJ2-3; 10 bases are a match to TRBD2. With 9 bases clipped from V and 0 bases from J, the junction kept 6 bases outside the gene matches. CDR3 length: 15 amino acids. Germline CDR1 reads LGHDT; CDR2 reads YNNKEL (reference sequence). The CDR3 sequence: CASIAGGSSTDTQYF. The CDR3 bases are TGTGCCAGTATAGCGGGGGGCTCAAGCACAGATACGCAGTATTTT.